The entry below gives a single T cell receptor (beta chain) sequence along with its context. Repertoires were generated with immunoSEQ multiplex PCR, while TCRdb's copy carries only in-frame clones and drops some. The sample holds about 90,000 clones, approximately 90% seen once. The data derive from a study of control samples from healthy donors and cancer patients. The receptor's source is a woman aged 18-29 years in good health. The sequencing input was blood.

CDR3 amino acids: CASTTLAGDQETQYF. The CDR3 nucleotides are TGTGCCAGCACTACACTAGCGGGGGACCAAGAGACCCAGTACTTC. The J gene is TRBJ2-5, the V gene TRBV2; 11 nucleotides match TRBD2. This CDR3 has 15 amino acids. Germline values: CDR1 SNHLY, CDR2 FYNNEI. After removal of 7 bases from V and 0 bases from J, the junction contained 4 bases not matched to a gene.